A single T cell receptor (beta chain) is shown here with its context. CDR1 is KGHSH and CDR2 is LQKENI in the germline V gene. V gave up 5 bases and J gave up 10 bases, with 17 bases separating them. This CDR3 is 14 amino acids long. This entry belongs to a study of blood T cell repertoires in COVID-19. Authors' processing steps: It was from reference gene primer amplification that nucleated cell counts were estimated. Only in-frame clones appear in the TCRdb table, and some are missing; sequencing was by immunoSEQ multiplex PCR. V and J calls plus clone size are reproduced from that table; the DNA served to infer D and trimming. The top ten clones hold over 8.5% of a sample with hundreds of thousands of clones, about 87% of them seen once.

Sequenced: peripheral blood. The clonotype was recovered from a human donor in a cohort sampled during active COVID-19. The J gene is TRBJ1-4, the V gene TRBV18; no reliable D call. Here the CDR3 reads CASSSTGSNGKLFF. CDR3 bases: TGTGCCAGCTCATCTACCGGGAGCAACGGAAAACTGTTTTTT.